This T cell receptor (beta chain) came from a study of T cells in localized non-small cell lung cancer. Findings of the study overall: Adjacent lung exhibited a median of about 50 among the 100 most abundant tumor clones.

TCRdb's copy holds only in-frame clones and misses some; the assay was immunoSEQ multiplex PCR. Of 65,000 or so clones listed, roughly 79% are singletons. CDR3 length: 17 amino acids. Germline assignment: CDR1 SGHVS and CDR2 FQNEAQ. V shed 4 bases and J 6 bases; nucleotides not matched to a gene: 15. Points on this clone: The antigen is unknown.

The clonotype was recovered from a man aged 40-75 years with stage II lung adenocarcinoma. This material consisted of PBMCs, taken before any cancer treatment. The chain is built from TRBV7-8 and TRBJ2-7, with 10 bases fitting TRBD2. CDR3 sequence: CASSSRPTLAGVVEQYF. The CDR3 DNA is TGTGCCAGCAGCTCCCGACCCACCCTAGCGGGAGTGGTCGAGCAGTACTTC.